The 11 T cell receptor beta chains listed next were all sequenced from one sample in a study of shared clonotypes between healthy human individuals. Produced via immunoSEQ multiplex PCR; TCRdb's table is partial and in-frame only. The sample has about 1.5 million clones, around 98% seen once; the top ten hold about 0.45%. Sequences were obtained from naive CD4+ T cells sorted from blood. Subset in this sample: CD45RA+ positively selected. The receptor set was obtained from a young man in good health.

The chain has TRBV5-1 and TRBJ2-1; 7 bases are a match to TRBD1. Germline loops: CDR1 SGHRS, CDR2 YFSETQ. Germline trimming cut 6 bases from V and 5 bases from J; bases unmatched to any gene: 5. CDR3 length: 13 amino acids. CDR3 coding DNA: TGCGCCAGCACCGACAGGGCAAACAATGAGCAGTTCTTC. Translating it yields CASTDRANNEQFF.

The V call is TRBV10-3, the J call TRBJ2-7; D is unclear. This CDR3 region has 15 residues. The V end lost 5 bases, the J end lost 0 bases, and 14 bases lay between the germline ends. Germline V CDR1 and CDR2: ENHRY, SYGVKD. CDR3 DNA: TGTGCCATCAGTCAGGACCCAGGCAGCTCCTACGAGCAGTACTTC. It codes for CAISQDPGSSYEQYF.

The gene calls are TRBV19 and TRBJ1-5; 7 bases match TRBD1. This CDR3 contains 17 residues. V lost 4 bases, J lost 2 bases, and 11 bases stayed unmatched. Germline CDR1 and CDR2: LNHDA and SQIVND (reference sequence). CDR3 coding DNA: TGTGCCAGTAGTAACCAATGGGACAGTGGGGGCAATCAGCCCCAGCATTTT. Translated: CASSNQWDSGGNQPQHF.

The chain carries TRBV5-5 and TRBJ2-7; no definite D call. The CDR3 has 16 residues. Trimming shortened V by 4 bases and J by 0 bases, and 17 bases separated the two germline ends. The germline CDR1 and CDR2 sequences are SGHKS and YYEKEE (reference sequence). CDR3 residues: CASSLDWLRLSYEQYF. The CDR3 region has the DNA TGTGCCAGCAGCCTCGACTGGCTACGCCTCTCCTACGAGCAGTACTTC. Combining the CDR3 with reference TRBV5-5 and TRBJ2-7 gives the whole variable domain DAGVTQSPTHLIKTRGQQVTLRCSPISGHKSVSWYQQVLGQGPQFIFQYYEKEERGRGNFPDRFSARQFPNYSSELNVNALLLGDSALYLCASSLDWLRLSYEQYFGPGTRLTVT.

The CDR3, as DNA: TGTGCCAGCAGTGAATCCTTCTACGGGACCCAGTACTTC. Translated: CASSESFYGTQYF. This chain links TRBV6-1 with TRBJ2-5; D remains unclear. The CDR3 is 13 residues long. V was clipped by 2 bases and J by 7 bases, with 11 bases between them. Germline assignment: CDR1 MNHNS and CDR2 SASEGT.

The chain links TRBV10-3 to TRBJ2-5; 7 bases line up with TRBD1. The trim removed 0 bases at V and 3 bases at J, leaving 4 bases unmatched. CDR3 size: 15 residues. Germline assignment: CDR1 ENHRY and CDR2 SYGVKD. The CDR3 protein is CAISESGRGKETQYF. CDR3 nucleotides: TGTGCCATCAGTGAGTCGGGCAGGGGGAAAGAGACCCAGTACTTC.

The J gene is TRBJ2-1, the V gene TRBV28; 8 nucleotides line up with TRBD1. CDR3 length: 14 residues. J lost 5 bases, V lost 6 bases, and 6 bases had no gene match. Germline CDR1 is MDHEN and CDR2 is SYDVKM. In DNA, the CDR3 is TGTGCCAGCAGAGCACAGGGGGGACACAATGAGCAGTTCTTC. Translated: CASRAQGGHNEQFF.

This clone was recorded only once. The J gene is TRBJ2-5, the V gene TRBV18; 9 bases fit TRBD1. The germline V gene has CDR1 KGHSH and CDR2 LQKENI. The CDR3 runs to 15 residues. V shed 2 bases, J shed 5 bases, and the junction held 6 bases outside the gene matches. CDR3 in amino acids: CASSPIRDRDETQYF. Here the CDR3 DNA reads TGTGCCAGCTCACCAATACGGGACAGGGACGAGACCCAGTACTTC. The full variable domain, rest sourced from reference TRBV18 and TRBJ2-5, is NAGVMQNPRHLVRRRGQEARLRCSPMKGHSHVYWYRQLPEEGLKFMVYLQKENIIDESGMPKERFSAEFPKEGPSILRIQQVVRGDSAAYFCASSPIRDRDETQYFGPGTRLLVL.

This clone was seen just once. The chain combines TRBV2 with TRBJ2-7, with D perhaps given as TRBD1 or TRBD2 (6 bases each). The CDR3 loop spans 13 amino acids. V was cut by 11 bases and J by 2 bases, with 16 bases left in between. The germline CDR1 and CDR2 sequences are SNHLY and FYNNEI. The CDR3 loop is CAGGLQGTYEQYF. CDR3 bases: TGTGCCGGAGGGTTACAGGGTACCTACGAGCAGTACTTC.

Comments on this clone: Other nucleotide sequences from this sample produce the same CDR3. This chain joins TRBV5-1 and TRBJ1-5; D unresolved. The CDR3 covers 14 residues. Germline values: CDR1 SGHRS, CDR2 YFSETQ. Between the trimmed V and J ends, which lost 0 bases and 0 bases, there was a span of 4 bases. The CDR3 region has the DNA TGCGCCAGCAGCTTGGGTGTTAGCAATCAGCCCCAGCATTTT. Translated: CASSLGVSNQPQHF.

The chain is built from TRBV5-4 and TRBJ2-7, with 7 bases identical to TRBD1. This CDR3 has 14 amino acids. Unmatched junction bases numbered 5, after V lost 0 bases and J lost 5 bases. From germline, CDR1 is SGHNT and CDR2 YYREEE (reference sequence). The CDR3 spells CASSLVQGSDEQYF. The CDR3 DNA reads TGTGCCAGCAGCTTGGTACAGGGGTCAGACGAGCAGTACTTC.